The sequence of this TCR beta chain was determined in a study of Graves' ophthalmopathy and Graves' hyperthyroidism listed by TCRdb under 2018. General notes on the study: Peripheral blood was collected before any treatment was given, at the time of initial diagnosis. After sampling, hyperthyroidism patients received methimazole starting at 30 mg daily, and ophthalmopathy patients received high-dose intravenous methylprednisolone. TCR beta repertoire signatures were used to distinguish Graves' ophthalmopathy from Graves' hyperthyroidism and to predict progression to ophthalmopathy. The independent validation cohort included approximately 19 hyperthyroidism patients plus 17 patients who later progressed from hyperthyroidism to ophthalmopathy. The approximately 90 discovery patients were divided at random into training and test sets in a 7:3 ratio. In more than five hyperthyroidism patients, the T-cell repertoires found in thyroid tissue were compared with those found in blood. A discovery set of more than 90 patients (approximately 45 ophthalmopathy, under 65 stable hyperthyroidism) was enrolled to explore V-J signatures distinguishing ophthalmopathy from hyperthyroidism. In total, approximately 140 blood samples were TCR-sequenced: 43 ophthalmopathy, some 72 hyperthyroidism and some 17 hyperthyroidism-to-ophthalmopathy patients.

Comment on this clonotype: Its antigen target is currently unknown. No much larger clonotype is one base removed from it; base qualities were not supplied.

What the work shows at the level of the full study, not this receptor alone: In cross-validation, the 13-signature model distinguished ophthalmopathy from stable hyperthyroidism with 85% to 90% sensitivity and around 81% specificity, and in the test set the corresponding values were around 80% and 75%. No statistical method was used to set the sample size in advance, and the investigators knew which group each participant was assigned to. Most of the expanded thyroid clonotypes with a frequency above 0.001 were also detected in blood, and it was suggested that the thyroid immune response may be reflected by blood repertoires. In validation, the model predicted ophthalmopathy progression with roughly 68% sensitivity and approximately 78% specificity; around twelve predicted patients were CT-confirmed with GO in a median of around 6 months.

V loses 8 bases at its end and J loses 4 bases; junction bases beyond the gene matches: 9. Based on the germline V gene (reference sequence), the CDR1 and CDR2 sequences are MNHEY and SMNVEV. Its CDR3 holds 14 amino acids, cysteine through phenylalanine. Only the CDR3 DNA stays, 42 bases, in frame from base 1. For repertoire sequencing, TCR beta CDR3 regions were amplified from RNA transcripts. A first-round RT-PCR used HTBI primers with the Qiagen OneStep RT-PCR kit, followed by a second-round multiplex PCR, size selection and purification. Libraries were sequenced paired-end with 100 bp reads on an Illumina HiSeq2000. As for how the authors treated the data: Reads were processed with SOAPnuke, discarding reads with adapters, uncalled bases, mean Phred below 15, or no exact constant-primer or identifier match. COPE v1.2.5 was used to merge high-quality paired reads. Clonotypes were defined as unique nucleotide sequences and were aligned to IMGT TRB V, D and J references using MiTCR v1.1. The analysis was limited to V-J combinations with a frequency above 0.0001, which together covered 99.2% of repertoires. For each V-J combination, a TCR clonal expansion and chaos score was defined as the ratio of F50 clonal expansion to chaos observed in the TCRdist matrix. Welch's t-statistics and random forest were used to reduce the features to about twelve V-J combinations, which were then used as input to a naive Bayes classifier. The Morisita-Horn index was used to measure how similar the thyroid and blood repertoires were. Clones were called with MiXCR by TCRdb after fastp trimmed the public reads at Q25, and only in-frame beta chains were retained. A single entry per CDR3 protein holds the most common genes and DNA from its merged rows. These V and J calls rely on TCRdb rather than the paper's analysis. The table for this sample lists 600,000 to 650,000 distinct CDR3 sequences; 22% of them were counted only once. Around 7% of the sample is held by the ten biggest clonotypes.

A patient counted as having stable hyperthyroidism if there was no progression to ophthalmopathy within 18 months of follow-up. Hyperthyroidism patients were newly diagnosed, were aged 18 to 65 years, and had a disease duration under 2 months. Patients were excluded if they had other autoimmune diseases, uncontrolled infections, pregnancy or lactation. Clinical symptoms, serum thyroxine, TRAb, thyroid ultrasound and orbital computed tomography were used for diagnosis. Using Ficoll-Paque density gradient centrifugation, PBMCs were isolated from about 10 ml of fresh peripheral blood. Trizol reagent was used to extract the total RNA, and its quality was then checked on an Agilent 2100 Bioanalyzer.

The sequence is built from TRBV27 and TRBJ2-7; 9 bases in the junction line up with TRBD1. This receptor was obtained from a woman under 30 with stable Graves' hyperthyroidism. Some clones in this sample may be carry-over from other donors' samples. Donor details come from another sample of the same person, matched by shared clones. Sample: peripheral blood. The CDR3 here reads CASAEYRGPYEQYF. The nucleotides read TGTGCCAGCGCGGAATACAGGGGGCCATACGAGCAGTACTTC.